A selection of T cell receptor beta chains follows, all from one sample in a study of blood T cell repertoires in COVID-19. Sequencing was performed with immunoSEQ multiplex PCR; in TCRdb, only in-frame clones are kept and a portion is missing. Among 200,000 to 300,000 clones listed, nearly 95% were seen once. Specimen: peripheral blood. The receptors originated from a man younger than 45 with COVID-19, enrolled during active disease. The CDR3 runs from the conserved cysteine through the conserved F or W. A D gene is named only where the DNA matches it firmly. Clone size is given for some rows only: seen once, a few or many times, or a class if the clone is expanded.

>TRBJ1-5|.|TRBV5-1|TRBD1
TGCGCCAGCAGCCCGGGGACAGGCGTCAATCAGCCCCAGCATTTT
CASSPGTGVNQPQHF
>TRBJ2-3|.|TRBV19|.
TGTGCCAGTAGTGGGCAGGGTGGAATGGATACGCAGTATTTT
CASSGQGGMDTQYF
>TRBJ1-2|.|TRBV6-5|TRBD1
TGTGCCAGCAGCTCTGAGGGGGCGCGGGGCTACACCTTC
CASSSEGARGYTF
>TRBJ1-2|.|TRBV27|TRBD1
TGTGCCAGCAGTCGAATGGGACAGGGTCTTGGCTACACCTTC
CASSRMGQGLGYTF
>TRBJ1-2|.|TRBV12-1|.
TGTGCCAGCAGCTTTTGTCGGGACAGGGAGGTGGATGGCTACACCTTC
CASSFCRDREVDGYTF
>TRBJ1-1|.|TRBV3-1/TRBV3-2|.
TGTGCCAGCGGTTTGGGCAGGAACACTGAAGCTTTCTTT
CASGLGRNTEAFF
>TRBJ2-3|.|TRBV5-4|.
TGTGCCAGCAGCGCCGCACAGCGGCAAACAGATACGCAGTATTTT
CASSAAQRQTDTQYF
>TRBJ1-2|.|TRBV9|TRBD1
TGTGCCAGCAGCTCGGACAGGGGGCTTGGCTACACCTTC
CASSSDRGLGYTF
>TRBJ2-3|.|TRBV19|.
TGTGCCAGTAGTACGCTCCCTCTAGGCCGAAGCACAGATACGCAGTATTTT
CASSTLPLGRSTDTQYF
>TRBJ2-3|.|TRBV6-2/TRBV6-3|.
TGTGCCAGCAGTTACCTCGTAGACACCGCTACGCAGTATTTT
CASSYLVDTATQYF
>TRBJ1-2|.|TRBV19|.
TGTGCCAGTAGTATTCATGGACAGATCTATGGCTACACCTTC
CASSIHGQIYGYTF
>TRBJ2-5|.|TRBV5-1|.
TGCGCCAGCAGCTTGGCCTCTACAGTTCAAGAGACCCAGTACTTC
CASSLASTVQETQYF
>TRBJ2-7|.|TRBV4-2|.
TGTGCCAGCAGCCAAGATCGGGAACCCTACGAGCAGTACTTC
CASSQDREPYEQYF
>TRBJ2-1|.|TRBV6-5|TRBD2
TGTGCCAGCAGACTAGCGGGGAGCTCCTACAATGAGCAGTTCTTC
CASRLAGSSYNEQFF
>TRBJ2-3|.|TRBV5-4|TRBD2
TGTGCCAGCAGCTTGGCCGGAGCGGGGGACTCAGATACGCAGTATTTT
CASSLAGAGDSDTQYF
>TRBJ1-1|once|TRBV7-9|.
TGTGCCGTCCAGGCGGGCTGGGACACTGAAGCTTTCTTT
CAVQAGWDTEAFF
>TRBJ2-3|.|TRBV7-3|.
TGTGCCAGCAGCCCTCATGGAGCTGGGGCAAGAGATACGCAGTATTTT
CASSPHGAGARDTQYF
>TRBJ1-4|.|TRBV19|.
TGTGCCAGTAGGATAGACAGGCCTAATGAAAAACTGTTTTTT
CASRIDRPNEKLFF
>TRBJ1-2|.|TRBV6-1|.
TGTGCCAGCAGTGAATATCAAGGGGGTCACGGCTACACCTTC
CASSEYQGGHGYTF
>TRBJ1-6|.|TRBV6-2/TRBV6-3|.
TGTGCCAGCAGTTACGGGGGGCGGGGGAATTCACCCCTCCACTTT
CASSYGGRGNSPLHF
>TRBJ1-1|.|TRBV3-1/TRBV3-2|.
TGTGCCAGCAGCCAAGATTGGAGCAGGGGAACTGAAGCTTTCTTT
CASSQDWSRGTEAFF
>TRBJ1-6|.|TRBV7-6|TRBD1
TGTGCCAGCAGCTCTAGGACAGGCTTGTTTAATTCACCCCTCCACTTT
CASSSRTGLFNSPLHF
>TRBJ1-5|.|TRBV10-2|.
TGCGCCAGCAGGGACTACAATCAGCCCCAGCATTTT
CASRDYNQPQHF
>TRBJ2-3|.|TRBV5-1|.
TGCGCCAGCAGCGTGGACACCTCAGGGGATACGCAGTATTTT
CASSVDTSGDTQYF
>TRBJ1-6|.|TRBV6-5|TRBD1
TGTGCCAGCACCCCGGGACAGCGTCATTCACCCCTCCACTTT
CASTPGQRHSPLHF
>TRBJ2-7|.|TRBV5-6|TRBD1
TGTGCCAGCAGCTTAGGACCGGGACAGGGCTTAAACGAGCAGTACTTC
CASSLGPGQGLNEQYF
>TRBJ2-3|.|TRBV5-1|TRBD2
TGCGCCAGCAGCTTGGTAGCGGGCCCAACCACAGATACGCAGTATTTT
CASSLVAGPTTDTQYF
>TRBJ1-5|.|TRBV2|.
TGTGCCAGCAGTGAACTTACCAGGGCTAGCAATCAGCCCCAGCATTTT
CASSELTRASNQPQHF
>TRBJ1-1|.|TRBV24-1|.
TGTGCCACCAGTGATTTGCGGGGAACTGGTTGTGGCGACACTGAAGCTTTCTTT
CATSDLRGTGCGDTEAFF
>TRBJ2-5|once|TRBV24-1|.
TGTGCCACCAGTGACCCGGACGAGGGTGGGACCCAGTACTTC
CATSDPDEGGTQYF
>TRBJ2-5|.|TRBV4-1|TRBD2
TGCGCCAGCAGCCACGGGACTAGCGGGGGCCAAGAGACCCAGTACTTC
CASSHGTSGGQETQYF
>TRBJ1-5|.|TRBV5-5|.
TGTGCCAGCAGCTCGCAGGGGATGAATCAGCCCCAGCATTTT
CASSSQGMNQPQHF
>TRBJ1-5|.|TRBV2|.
TGTGCCAGCAGCGGACAGAACAATCAGCCCCAGCATTTT
CASSGQNNQPQHF
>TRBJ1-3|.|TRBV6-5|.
TGTGCCAGCAGACTGGAAGGGGCCTCTGGAAACACCATATATTTT
CASRLEGASGNTIYF
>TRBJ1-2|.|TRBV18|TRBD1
TGTGCCAGCTCACCCCAAGGGACAGGGGTCAACTATGGCTACACCTTC
CASSPQGTGVNYGYTF
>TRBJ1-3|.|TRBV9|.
TGTGCCAGCAGCCTGACAGTCTCTGGAAACACCATATATTTT
CASSLTVSGNTIYF
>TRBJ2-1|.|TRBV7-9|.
TGTGCCAGCAGCCCGGACACCTCCTACAATGAGCAGTTCTTC
CASSPDTSYNEQFF
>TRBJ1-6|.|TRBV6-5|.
TGTGCCAGCAATCCCGGGAGCTCCTATAATTCACCCCTCCACTTT
CASNPGSSYNSPLHF
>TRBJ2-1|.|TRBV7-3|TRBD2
TGTGCCAGCAGCCGCGGACTAGCGGGGGGAGACAATGAGCAGTTCTTC
CASSRGLAGGDNEQFF
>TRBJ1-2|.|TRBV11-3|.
TGTGCCAGCAGCTTAGATAAAGTGGCAGGAGGATCAGCTAACTATGGCTACACCTTC
CASSLDKVAGGSANYGYTF
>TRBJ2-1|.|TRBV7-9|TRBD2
TGTGCCAGCAGCCAAACCCCACTTAATGCGGGGGGAAACATCAATGAGCAGTTCTTC
CASSQTPLNAGGNINEQFF
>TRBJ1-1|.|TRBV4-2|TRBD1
TGTGCCAGCAGCCAACCCGACAGGGGGTGGACTGAAGCTTTCTTT
CASSQPDRGWTEAFF
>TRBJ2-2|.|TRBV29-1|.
TGCAGCGCCGATGCCGGGGTTGGAGCATCGAACACCGGGGAGCTGTTTTTT
CSADAGVGASNTGELFF
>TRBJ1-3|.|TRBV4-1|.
TGCGCCAGCAGCCAAGGCCCCGCGCGGGGAAGCAGTGGAAACACCATATATTTT
CASSQGPARGSSGNTIYF
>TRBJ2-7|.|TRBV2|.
TGTGCCAGCAGTGAACTCGCCGCAGGCGACGGATACGAGCAGTACTTC
CASSELAAGDGYEQYF
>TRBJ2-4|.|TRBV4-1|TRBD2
TGCGCCAGCAGCCCATCCACGGGACTAGCGGGGGGGAGGAAAAACATTCAGTACTTC
CASSPSTGLAGGRKNIQYF
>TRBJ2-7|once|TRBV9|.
TGTGCCAGGCAGGGGAAAGGGTACGAGCAGTACTTC
CARQGKGYEQYF
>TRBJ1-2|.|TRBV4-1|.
TGCGCCAGCAGCCAAGAAGCCTATATGAACTATGGCTACACCTTC
CASSQEAYMNYGYTF
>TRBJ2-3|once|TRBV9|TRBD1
TGTGCCAGCAGCGCCACCCCACAGGGGGCCGGTTGGGCAGATACGCAGTATTTT
CASSATPQGAGWADTQYF
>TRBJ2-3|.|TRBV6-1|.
TGTGCCAGCAGTGAAAGGGGAGATACGCAGTATTTT
CASSERGDTQYF
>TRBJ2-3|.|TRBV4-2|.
TGTGCCAGCAGCCAGAGGTCCCTTGAGGTGGGAGGCACAGATACGCAGTATTTT
CASSQRSLEVGGTDTQYF
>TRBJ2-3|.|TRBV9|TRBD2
TGTGCCAGCAGCGCCGGGGGGATCACAGATACGCAGTATTTT
CASSAGGITDTQYF
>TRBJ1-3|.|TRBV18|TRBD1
TGTGCCAGCTCACCACCTGGACAGGGACAAGGAAACACCATATATTTT
CASSPPGQGQGNTIYF
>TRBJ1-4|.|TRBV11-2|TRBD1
TGTGCCAGCAGCCCCAAGACAGGGGACTCTGAAAAACTGTTTTTT
CASSPKTGDSEKLFF
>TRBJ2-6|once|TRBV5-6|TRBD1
TGTGCCAGCAGCTTGGCCGGGACAGGGGGCTCTGGGGCCAACGTCCTGACTTTC
CASSLAGTGGSGANVLTF